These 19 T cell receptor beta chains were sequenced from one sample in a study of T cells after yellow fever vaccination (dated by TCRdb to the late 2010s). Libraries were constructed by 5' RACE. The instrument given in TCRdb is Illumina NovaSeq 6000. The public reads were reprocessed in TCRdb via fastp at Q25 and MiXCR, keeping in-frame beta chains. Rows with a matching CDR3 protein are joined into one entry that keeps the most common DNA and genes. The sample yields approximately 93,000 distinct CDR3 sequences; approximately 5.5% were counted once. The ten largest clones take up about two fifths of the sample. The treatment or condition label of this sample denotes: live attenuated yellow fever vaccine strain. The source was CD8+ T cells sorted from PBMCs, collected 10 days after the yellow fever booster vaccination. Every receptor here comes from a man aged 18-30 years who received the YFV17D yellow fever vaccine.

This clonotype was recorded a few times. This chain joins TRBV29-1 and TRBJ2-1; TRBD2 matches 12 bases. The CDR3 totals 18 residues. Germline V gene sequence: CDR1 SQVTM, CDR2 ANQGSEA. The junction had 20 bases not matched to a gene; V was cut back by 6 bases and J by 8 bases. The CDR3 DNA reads TGCAGCGTGCTGGGACTAGCGGGCAGGGATGGGTGGACGGATGAGCAGTTCTTC. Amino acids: CSVLGLAGRDGWTDEQFF.

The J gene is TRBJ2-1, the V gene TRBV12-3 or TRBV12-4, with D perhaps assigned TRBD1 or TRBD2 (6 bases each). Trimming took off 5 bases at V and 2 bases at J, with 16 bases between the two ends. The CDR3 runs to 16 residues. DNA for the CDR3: TGTGCCAGCAGTCCCGCTGTGGGGGGCCCCTACAATGAGCAGTTCTTC. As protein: CASSPAVGGPYNEQFF.

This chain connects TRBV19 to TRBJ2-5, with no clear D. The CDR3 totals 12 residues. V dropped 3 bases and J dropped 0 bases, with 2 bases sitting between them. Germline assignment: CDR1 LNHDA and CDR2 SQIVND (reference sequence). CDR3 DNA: TGTGCCAGTAGTATGTACCAAGAGACCCAGTACTTC. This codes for CASSMYQETQYF.

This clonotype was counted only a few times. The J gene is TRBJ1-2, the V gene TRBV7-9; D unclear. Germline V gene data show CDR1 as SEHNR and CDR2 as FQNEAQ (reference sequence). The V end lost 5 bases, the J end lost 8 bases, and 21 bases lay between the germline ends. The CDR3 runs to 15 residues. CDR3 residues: CASSAGPSLMQGYTF. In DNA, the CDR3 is TGTGCCAGCAGCGCTGGACCGTCGTTGATGCAAGGCTACACCTTC. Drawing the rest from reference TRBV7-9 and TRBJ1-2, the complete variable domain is DTGVSQNPRHKITKRGQNVTFRCDPISEHNRLYWYRQTLGQGPEFLTYFQNEAQLEKSRLLSDRFSAERPKGSFSTLEIQRTEQGDSAMYLCASSAGPSLMQGYTFGSGTRLTVV.

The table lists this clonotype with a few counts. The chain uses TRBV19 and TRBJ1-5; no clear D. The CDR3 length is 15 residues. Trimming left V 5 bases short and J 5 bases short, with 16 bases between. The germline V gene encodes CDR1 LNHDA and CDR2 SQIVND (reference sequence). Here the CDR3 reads CASSSWVAEHQPQHF. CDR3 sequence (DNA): TGTGCCAGTAGTTCTTGGGTTGCAGAGCATCAGCCCCAGCATTTT.

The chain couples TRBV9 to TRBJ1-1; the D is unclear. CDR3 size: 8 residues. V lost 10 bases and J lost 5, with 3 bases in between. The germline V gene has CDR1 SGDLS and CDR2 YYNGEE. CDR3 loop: CASTEAFF. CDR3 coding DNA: TGTGCCTCGACTGAAGCTTTCTTT.

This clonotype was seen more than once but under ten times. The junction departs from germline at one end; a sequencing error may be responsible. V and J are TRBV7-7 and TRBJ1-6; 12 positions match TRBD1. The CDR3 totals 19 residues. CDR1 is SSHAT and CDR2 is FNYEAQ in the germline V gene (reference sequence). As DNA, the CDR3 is TGTGCTAGCAGCTTCCCTGGGGGAATGGGACAGGGGGCAAATTCACCCCTCCACTTT. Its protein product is CASSFPGGMGQGANSPLHF.

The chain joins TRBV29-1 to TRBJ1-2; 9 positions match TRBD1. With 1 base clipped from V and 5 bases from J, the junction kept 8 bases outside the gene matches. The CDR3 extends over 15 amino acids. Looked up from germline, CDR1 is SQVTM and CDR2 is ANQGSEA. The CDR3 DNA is TGCAGCGTTGAAGGTACAGGGGGCTGGAGGTATGGCTACACCTTC. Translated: CSVEGTGGWRYGYTF.

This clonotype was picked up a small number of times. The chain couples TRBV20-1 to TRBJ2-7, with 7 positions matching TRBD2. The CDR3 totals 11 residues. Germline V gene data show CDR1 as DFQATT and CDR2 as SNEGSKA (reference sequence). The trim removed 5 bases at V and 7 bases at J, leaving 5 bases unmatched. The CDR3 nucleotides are TGCAGTGCTGGGAGGGGCCTGGAGCAGTACGTC. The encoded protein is CSAGRGLEQYV.

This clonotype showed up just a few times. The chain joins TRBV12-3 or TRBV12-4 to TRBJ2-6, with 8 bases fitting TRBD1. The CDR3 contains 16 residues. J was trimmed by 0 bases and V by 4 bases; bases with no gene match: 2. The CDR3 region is CASSSTGGSGANVLTF. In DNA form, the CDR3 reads TGTGCCAGCAGTTCTACAGGGGGCTCTGGGGCCAACGTCCTGACTTTC.

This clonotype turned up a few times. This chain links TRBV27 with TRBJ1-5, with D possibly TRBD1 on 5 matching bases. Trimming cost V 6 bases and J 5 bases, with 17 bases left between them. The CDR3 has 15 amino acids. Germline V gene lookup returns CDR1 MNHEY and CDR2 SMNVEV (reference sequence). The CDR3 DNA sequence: TGTGCCAGCAGAGGCGCCGGGACGGTGGATCAGCCCCAGCATTTT. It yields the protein CASRGAGTVDQPQHF.

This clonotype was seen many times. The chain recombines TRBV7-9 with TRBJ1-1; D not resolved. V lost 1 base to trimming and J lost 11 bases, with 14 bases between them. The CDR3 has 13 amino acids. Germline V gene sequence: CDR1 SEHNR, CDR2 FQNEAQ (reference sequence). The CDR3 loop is CASSLVSQADAFF. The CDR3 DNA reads TGTGCCAGCAGCTTAGTGTCCCAGGCGGATGCTTTCTTT.

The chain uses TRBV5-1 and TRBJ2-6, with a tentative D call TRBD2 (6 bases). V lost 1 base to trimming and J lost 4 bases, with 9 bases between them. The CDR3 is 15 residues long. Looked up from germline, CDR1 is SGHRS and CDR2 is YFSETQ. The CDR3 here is CASSLRGTGANVLTF. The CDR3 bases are TGCGCCAGCAGCTTGCGGGGGACCGGGGCCAACGTCCTGACTTTC.

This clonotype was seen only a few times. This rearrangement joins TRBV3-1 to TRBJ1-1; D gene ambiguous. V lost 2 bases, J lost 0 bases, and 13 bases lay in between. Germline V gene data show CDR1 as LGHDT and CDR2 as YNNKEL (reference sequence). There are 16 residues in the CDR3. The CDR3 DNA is TGTGCCAGCAGCCAAAACAGACCCCGCGTGAACACTGAAGCTTTCTTT. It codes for CASSQNRPRVNTEAFF.

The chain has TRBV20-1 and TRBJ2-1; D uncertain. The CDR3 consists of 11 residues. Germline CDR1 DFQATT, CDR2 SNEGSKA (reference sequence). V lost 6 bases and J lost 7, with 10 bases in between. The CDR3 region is CSAWAENEQFF. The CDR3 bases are TGCAGTGCATGGGCCGAAAATGAGCAGTTCTTC.

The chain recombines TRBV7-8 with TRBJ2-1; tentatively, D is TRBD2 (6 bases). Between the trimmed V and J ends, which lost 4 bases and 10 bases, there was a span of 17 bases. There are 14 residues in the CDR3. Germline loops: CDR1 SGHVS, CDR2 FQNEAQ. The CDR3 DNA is TGTGCCAGCAGCTCGGCCGGGGGTGAACGAGAGCAGTTCTTC. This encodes CASSSAGGEREQFF.

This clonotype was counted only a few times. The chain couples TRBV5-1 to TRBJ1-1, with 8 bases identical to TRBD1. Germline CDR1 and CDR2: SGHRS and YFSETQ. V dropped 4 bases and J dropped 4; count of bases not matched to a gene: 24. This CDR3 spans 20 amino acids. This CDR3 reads CASSMTGTGSYLPSFTEAFF. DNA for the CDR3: TGCGCCAGCAGCATGACCGGGACAGGTTCGTACCTTCCGAGTTTCACTGAAGCTTTCTTT.

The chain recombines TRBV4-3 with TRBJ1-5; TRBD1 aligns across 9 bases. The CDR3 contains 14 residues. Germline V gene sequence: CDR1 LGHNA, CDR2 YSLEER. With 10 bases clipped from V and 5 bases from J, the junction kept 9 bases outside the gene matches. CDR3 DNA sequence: TGCGCCACCTATTCGACAGGGGGGTATCAGCCCCAGCATTTT. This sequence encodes CATYSTGGYQPQHF.

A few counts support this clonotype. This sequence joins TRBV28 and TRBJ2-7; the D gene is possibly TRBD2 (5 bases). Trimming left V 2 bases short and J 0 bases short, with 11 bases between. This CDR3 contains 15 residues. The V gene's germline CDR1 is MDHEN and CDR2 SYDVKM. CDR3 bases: TGTGCCAGCAGTTTAAGAGGGCCCCTCTCCTACGAGCAGTACGTC. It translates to CASSLRGPLSYEQYV.